This TCR beta chain was sequenced for a study of T cells in tumors after PD-1 blockade. The study, taken as a whole, reports: Peripheral recruitment is suggested, as some novel exhausted tumor clones were in pre-treatment blood.

The CDR3 loop spans 15 amino acids. The germline gives CDR1 SNHLY, CDR2 FYNNEI. Trimming at V came to 4 bases and at J to 8 bases, leaving 7 bases not matched to a gene. Only in-frame clones appear in the TCRdb table, and some are missing; sequencing was by immunoSEQ multiplex PCR. The sample has fewer than 9,000 clones; 55% to 65% are singletons. Concerning this clone itself: What it binds is unknown.

The same primary tumor site was biopsied both before and after PD-1 blockade. The TCR comes from a human donor with basal cell carcinoma. The sequenced sample was tumor tissue, obtained after anti-PD-1 treatment. This chain connects TRBV2 to TRBJ2-1; 11 bases are shared with TRBD2. DNA for the CDR3: TGTGCCAGCAGTGCCCTAGCGGGGGGTTATGATGAGCAGTTCTTC. Translation: CASSALAGGYDEQFF.